This T cell receptor beta chain stems from a study of blood T cell repertoires in COVID-19. Study details: The analysed material was cDNA or gDNA that came from T cells, B-cell-depleted T cells, or PBMCs.

Germline V gene sequence: CDR1 SGDLS, CDR2 YYNGEE. Losses at the gene ends were 3 bases for V and 7 bases for J; bases not matched to a gene: 9. CDR3 length equals 15 residues. Profiling relied on immunoSEQ multiplex PCR, and the TCRdb table lists in-frame clones only, not all of them. The sample has around 170,000 clones, roughly nine tenths seen once. V is TRBV9 and J is TRBJ2-1, with TRBD2 matching 8 bases. This receptor was identified in a man aged 45-65 years with acute or convalescent COVID-19. Sample: peripheral blood. This CDR3 is CASSAGAGVGNEQFF. The DNA of the CDR3 is TGTGCCAGCAGCGCAGGAGCGGGAGTGGGGAATGAGCAGTTCTTC.